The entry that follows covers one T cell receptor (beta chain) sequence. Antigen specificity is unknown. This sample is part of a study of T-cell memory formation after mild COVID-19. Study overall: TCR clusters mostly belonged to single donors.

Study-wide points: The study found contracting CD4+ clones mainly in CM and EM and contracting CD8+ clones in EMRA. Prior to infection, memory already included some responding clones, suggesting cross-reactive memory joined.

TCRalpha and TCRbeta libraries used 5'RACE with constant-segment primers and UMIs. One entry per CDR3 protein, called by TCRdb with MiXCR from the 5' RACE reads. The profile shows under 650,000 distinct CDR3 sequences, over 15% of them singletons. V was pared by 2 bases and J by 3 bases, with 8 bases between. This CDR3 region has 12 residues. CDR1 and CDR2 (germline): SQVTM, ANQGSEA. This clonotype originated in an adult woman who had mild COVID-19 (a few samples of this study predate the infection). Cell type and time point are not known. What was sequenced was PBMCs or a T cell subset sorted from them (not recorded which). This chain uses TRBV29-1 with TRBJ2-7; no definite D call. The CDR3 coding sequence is TGCAGCGTTGAAACTGGGAACTACGAGCAGTACTTC. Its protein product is CSVETGNYEQYF.